The rows below give T cell receptor beta chains drawn from one sample of a study of blood T cell repertoires in COVID-19. Clones were read by immunoSEQ multiplex PCR, and TCRdb kept only the in-frame ones, dropping some. The data show about 260,000 clones, about 83% seen once. Sequencing was done on a sample of PBMCs or T cells enriched from blood (not recorded which). These TCRs come from a woman aged 45-59 years who had recovered from COVID-19. Each CDR3 is given with its conserved first and last residue. The D gene is left open where the match is weak. Not every row has a clone size; where given, it reads once, few, many or a size class.

once,TRBJ1-1,TRBV6-1,TRBD1,CASSDVQHYRGTEAFF,TGTGCCAGCAGTGATGTACAACATTACAGGGGCACTGAAGCTTTCTTT
-,TRBJ2-7,TRBV9,-,CASSVFPGTTAGEQYF,TGTGCCAGCAGCGTATTCCCCGGGACAACAGCTGGGGAGCAGTACTTC
-,TRBJ2-2,TRBV4-3,-,CASSRPNGELFF,TGCGCCAGCAGCCGTCCCAACGGGGAGCTGTTTTTT
few,TRBJ2-5,TRBV5-8,-,CASSLAVVQETQYF,TGTGCCAGCAGCTTGGCCGTTGTCCAAGAGACCCAGTACTTC
-,TRBJ1-1,TRBV2,TRBD1,CASSQQGRNTEAFF,TGTGCCAGCAGTCAACAGGGGAGGAACACTGAAGCTTTCTTT
-,TRBJ2-5,TRBV2,-,CASQRDWGKQETQYF,TGTGCCAGCCAAAGGGACTGGGGGAAGCAAGAGACCCAGTACTTC
-,TRBJ2-7,TRBV6-4,TRBD2,CASAREVGYEQYF,TGTGCCAGCGCGCGGGAGGTGGGCTACGAGCAGTACTTC
-,TRBJ2-2,TRBV6-6,-,CASRGGPYTGELFF,TGTGCCAGCCGAGGCGGCCCCTACACCGGGGAGCTGTTTTTT
-,TRBJ2-7,TRBV20-1,-,CSVLSKYEQYF,TGCAGTGTACTAAGCAAGTACGAGCAGTACTTC
-,TRBJ2-2,TRBV7-9,TRBD2,CASSLAWTSRTGELFF,TGTGCCAGCAGCTTAGCTTGGACTAGTCGCACCGGGGAGCTGTTTTTT
-,TRBJ1-5,TRBV7-8,-,CASSRGGNTNQPQHF,TGTGCCAGCAGCCGTGGAGGGAATACCAATCAGCCCCAGCATTTT
-,TRBJ1-5,TRBV19,-,CASSIDGESNQPQHF,TGTGCCAGTAGTATTGACGGAGAAAGCAATCAGCCCCAGCATTTT
-,TRBJ2-1,TRBV11-3,TRBD2,CASSLDWTSGSNSYNEQFF,TGTGCCAGCAGCTTAGATTGGACTAGCGGGAGTAACTCCTACAATGAGCAGTTCTTC
-,TRBJ2-7,TRBV4-3,-,CASSQVGSSYEQYF,TGCGCCAGCAGCCAAGTGGGGAGCTCCTACGAGCAGTACTTC
-,TRBJ1-5,TRBV29-1,TRBD1,CSVGDRGRQPQHF,TGCAGCGTTGGGGACAGGGGTCGCCAGCCCCAGCATTTT
-,TRBJ2-7,TRBV5-1,TRBD2,CASSSPYGTSGGAYEQYF,TGCGCCAGCAGCTCCCCGTACGGGACTAGCGGGGGTGCCTACGAGCAGTACTTC
-,TRBJ1-4,TRBV12-3/TRBV12-4,-,CASSTGAREKLFF,TGTGCCAGCAGTACGGGAGCCAGAGAAAAACTGTTTTTT
once,TRBJ2-7,TRBV28,TRBD2,CASSPRAGIDEQYF,TGTGCCAGCAGTCCGAGAGCGGGAATTGACGAGCAGTACTTC
once,TRBJ1-6,TRBV11-2,TRBD1,CASSLGTVSPLHF,TGTGCCAGCAGCTTGGGGACAGTTTCACCCCTCCACTTT
-,TRBJ1-3,TRBV11-1,-,CASSRLDGDSGNTIYF,TGTGCCAGCAGCCGACTAGACGGTGACTCTGGAAACACCATATATTTT
once,TRBJ1-3,TRBV7-9,TRBD1,CASSRQSRGLYFSGNTIYF,TGTGCCAGCAGCCGACAAAGCAGGGGGCTTTACTTCTCTGGAAACACCATATATTTT
-,TRBJ2-1,TRBV29-1,TRBD2,CSVVGTSVYNEQFF,TGCAGCGTTGTTGGGACTAGCGTTTACAATGAGCAGTTCTTC
-,TRBJ1-5,TRBV27,-,CASSPSPGSNQPQHF,TGTGCCAGCAGCCCCTCACCCGGGAGCAATCAGCCCCAGCATTTT
-,TRBJ1-6,TRBV29-1,TRBD1,CSVAEGQANSPLHF,TGCAGCGTTGCCGAGGGACAGGCAAATTCACCCCTCCACTTT
few,TRBJ2-5,TRBV12-5,TRBD2,CASGRWGGETQYF,TGTGCTAGTGGTCGATGGGGGGGAGAGACCCAGTACTTC
-,TRBJ1-1,TRBV30,-,CAWKTGLTEAFF,TGTGCCTGGAAAACAGGCTTGACTGAAGCTTTCTTT
-,TRBJ1-1,TRBV11-3,TRBD1,CASSLGDSARVDTEAFF,TGTGCCAGCAGCTTAGGGGACAGTGCCCGAGTGGACACTGAAGCTTTCTTT
-,TRBJ2-5,TRBV14,-,CASSPYLGTQETQYF,TGTGCCAGCAGCCCATATCTTGGGACTCAAGAGACCCAGTACTTC
few,TRBJ2-5,TRBV3-1/TRBV3-2,TRBD2,CASSRAGGQETQYF,TGTGCCAGCAGCCGAGCGGGGGGGCAAGAGACCCAGTACTTC
-,TRBJ1-1,TRBV4-3,TRBD1,CASSQGTGADTEAFF,TGCGCCAGCAGCCAAGGGACAGGGGCGGACACTGAAGCTTTCTTT
-,TRBJ1-1,TRBV15,TRBD1,CATSRVTGITEAFF,TGTGCCACCAGCAGAGTGACAGGGATCACTGAAGCTTTCTTT
-,TRBJ1-1,TRBV5-1,TRBD1,CASSGGTGSLLEAFF,TGCGCCAGCAGCGGAGGGACAGGCTCCCTCCTTGAAGCTTTCTTT
-,TRBJ1-6,TRBV7-8,-,CASSFSLGGNSPLHF,TGTGCCAGCAGCTTCTCACTCGGGGGGAATTCACCCCTCCACTTT
-,TRBJ2-3,TRBV6-5,-,CASSYDGGPSGTQYF,TGTGCCAGCAGTTACGATGGCGGCCCGTCTGGTACGCAGTATTTT
-,TRBJ1-2,TRBV10-3,-,CAISETQGNYGYTF,TGTGCCATCAGTGAGACACAGGGAAACTATGGCTACACCTTC
-,TRBJ2-1,TRBV5-3,TRBD2,CARSLGLAGPLNEQFF,TGTGCCAGAAGCTTGGGGCTAGCGGGACCTTTAAATGAGCAGTTCTTC
few,TRBJ1-1,TRBV25-1,TRBD1,CASSVRDSWGTEAFF,TGTGCCAGCAGTGTCAGGGACAGCTGGGGCACTGAAGCTTTCTTT
once,TRBJ1-1,TRBV6-5,-,CASSYSKNRQNTEAFF,TGTGCCAGCAGTTACTCGAAGAACAGGCAGAACACTGAAGCTTTCTTT
-,TRBJ2-3,TRBV6-2/TRBV6-3,-,CASSWERDADTQYF,TGTGCCAGCAGTTGGGAGAGGGATGCAGATACGCAGTATTTT
-,TRBJ2-1,TRBV4-1,TRBD2,CASSQGVTSGANNEQFF,TGCGCCAGCAGCCAAGGGGTGACTAGCGGGGCAAACAATGAGCAGTTCTTC
-,TRBJ1-5,TRBV19,-,CASSMVLGLPNQPQHF,TGTGCCAGTAGTATGGTCCTGGGACTTCCCAATCAGCCCCAGCATTTT
-,TRBJ1-5,TRBV7-8,-,CASSHSQGYNQPQHF,TGTGCCAGCAGCCACAGCCAGGGCTACAATCAGCCCCAGCATTTT
once,TRBJ2-1,TRBV21-1,-,CASSQRRTSGRWYEQFF,TGTGCCAGCAGCCAAAGAAGGACTAGCGGGAGATGGTATGAGCAGTTCTTC
once,TRBJ1-1,TRBV5-1,TRBD1,CASSLGDRGLTEAFF,TGCGCCAGCAGCTTGGGGGACAGGGGCTTGACTGAAGCTTTCTTT
-,TRBJ2-7,TRBV3-1/TRBV3-2,TRBD2,CASSQEEPLPWIPSGTPHYEQYF,TGTGCCAGCAGCCAAGAAGAACCATTACCCTGGATCCCTAGCGGGACCCCCCACTACGAGCAGTACTTC
few,TRBJ1-5,TRBV6-1,-,CASSDWFTGMGQPQHF,TGTGCCAGCAGTGATTGGTTTACAGGGATGGGTCAGCCCCAGCATTTT
-,TRBJ1-1,TRBV7-9,TRBD1,CASTEGANTEAFF,TGTGCCAGCACCGAGGGGGCGAACACTGAAGCTTTCTTT
-,TRBJ1-5,TRBV19,-,CASNGVGYSNQPQHF,TGTGCCAGTAACGGGGTGGGATATAGCAATCAGCCCCAGCATTTT
-,TRBJ1-5,TRBV19,TRBD1,CASSTEDRGLGQPQHF,TGTGCCAGTAGCACCGAGGACAGGGGGCTCGGTCAGCCCCAGCATTTT
-,TRBJ2-7,TRBV6-5,TRBD2,CASTPAGGGRGQYF,TGTGCCAGCACCCCCGCGGGGGGGGGCCGGGGGCAGTACTTC